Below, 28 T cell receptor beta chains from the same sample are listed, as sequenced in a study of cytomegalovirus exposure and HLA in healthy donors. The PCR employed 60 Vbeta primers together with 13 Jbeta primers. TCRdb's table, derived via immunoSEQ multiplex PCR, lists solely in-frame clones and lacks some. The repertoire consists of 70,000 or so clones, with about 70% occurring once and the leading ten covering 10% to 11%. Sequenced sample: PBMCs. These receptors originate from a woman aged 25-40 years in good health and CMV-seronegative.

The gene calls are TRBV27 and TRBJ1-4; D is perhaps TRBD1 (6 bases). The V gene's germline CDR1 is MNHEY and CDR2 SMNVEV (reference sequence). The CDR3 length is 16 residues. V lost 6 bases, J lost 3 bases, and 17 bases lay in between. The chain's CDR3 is CASRKQGGDSNEKLFF. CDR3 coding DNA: TGTGCCAGCAGGAAACAGGGTGGTGATTCTAATGAAAAACTGTTTTTT.

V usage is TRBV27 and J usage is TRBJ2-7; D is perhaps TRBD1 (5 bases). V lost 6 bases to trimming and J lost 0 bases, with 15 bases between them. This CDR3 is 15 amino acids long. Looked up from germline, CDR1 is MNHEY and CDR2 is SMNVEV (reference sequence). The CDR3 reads CASSNIGVRSYEQYF. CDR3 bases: TGTGCCAGCAGCAACATAGGGGTCCGCTCCTACGAGCAGTACTTC.

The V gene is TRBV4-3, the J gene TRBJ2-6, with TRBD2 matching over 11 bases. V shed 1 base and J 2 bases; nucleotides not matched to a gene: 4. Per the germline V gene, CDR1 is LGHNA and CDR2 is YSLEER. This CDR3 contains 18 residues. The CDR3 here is CASSQVFSGGAGANVLTF. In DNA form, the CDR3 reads TGCGCCAGCAGCCAAGTTTTTAGCGGGGGGGCTGGGGCCAACGTCCTGACTTTC.

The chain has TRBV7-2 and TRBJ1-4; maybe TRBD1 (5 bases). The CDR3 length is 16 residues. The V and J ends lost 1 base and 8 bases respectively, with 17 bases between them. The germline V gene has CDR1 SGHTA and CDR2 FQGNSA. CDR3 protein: CASSLGGTLAGEKLFF. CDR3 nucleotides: TGTGCCAGCAGCTTAGGCGGGACTCTGGCTGGGGAAAAACTGTTTTTT.

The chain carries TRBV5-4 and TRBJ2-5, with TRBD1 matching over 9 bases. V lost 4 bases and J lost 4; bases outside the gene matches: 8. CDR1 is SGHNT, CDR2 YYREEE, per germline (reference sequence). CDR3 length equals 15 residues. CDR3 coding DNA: TGTGCCAGCAGCCGAAAGAGACAGGGGGTAGAGACCCAGTACTTC. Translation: CASSRKRQGVETQYF.

CDR3 nucleotide sequence: TGTGCCAGCAGCTTCGCCGCGACAGGGCGGATCGAGCAGTACTTC. It is translated as CASSFAATGRIEQYF. V and J are TRBV7-9 and TRBJ2-7; 7 bases fit TRBD1. The CDR3 is 15 residues long. With V trimmed by 3 bases and J by 6 bases, 11 bases remained unmatched. Germline V gives CDR1 SEHNR, CDR2 FQNEAQ (reference sequence).

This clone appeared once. CDR3 loop: CATWAGYEQYF. Written as DNA, the CDR3 is TGTGCCACCTGGGCGGGTTACGAGCAGTACTTC. V is TRBV6-5 and J is TRBJ2-7, with D perhaps TRBD2 (5 bases). Germline loops: CDR1 MNHEY, CDR2 SVGAGI. The ends were cut back, 10 bases at V and 4 bases at J, with 11 bases in the middle. The CDR3 length is 11 residues.

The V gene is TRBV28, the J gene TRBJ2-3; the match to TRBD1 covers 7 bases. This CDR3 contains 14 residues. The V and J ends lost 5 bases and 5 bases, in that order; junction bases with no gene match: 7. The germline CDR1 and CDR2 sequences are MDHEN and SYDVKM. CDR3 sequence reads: CASSPDRRVDTQYF. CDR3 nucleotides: TGTGCCAGCAGTCCGGACAGGCGAGTAGATACGCAGTATTTT.

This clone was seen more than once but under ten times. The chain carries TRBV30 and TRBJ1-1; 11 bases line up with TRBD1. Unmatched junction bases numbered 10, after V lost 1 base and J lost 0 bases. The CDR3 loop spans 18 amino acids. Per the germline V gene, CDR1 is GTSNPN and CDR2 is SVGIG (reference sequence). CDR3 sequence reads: CAWSDDYRDRGMNTEAFF. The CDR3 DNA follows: TGTGCCTGGAGTGACGACTACCGGGACAGGGGGATGAACACTGAAGCTTTCTTT.

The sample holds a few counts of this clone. CDR3 amino acids: CASSFPRLAGANTDTQYF. CDR3 nucleotide sequence: TGTGCCAGCAGCTTCCCCCGGCTAGCGGGGGCGAACACAGATACGCAGTATTTT. The chain combines TRBV11-3 with TRBJ2-3; 10 nucleotides align to TRBD2. The CDR3 spans 18 residues. Losses at the gene ends were 3 bases for V and 2 bases for J; bases not matched to a gene: 11. Germline V gene sequence: CDR1 SGHNT, CDR2 YENEEA.

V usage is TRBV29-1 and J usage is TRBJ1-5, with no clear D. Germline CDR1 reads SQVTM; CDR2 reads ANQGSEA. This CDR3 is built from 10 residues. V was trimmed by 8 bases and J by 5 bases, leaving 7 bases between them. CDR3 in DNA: TGCAGCCCGGAGGATCAGCCCCAGCATTTT. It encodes CSPEDQPQHF.

DNA of the CDR3: TGTGCCAGCAGCCTACAGGGAGGGAACAATCAGCCCCAGCATTTT. It specifies CASSLQGGNNQPQHF. The genes are TRBV6-5 and TRBJ1-5; D perhaps matches TRBD1 (6 bases). CDR1 is MNHEY and CDR2 is SVGAGI in the germline V gene. CDR3 length: 15 residues. Trimming left V 6 bases short and J 3 bases short, with 15 bases between.

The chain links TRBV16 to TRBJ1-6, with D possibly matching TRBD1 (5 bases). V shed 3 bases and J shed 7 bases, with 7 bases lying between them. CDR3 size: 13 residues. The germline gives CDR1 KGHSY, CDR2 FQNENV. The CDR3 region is CASSQGLNSPLHF. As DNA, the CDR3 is TGTGCCAGCAGCCAGGGGCTCAATTCACCCCTCCACTTT. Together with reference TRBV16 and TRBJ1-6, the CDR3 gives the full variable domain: GEEVAQTPKHLVRGEGQKAKLYCAPIKGHSYVFWYQQVLKNEFKFLISFQNENVFDETGMPKERFSAKCLPNSPCSLEIQATKLEDSAVYFCASSQGLNSPLHFGNGTRLTVT.

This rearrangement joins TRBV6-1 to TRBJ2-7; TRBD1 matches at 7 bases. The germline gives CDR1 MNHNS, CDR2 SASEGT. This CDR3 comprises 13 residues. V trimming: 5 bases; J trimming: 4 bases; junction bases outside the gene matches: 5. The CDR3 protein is CASSTDREYEQYF. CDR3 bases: TGTGCCAGCAGTACAGACAGGGAGTACGAGCAGTACTTC.

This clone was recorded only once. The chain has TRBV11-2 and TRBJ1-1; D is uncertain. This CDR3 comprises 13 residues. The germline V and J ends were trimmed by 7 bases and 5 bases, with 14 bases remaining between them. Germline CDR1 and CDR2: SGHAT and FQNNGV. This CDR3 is CASTPSLVTEAFF. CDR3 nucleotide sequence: TGTGCCAGCACCCCCTCTCTTGTAACTGAAGCTTTCTTT.

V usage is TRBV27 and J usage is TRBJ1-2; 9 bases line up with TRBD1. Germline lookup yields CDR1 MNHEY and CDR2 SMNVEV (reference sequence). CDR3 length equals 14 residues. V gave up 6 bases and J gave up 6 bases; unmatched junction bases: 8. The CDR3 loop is CASRPWDRADGYTF. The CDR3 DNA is TGTGCCAGCAGACCATGGGACAGGGCCGATGGCTACACCTTC.

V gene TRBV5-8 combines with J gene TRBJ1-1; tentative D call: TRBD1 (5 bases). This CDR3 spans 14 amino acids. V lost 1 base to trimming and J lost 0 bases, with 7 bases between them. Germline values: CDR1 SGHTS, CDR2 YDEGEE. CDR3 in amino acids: CASSLTGLNTEAFF. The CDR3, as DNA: TGTGCCAGCAGCTTGACAGGATTGAACACTGAAGCTTTCTTT.

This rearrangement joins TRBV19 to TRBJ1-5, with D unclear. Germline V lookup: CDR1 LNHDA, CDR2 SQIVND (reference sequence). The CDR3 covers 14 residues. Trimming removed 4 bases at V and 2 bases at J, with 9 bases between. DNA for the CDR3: TGTGCCAGTAGTAGAACTAAGGGCAATCAGCCCCAGCATTTT. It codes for CASSRTKGNQPQHF. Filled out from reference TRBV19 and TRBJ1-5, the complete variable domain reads DGGITQSPKYLFRKEGQNVTLSCEQNLNHDAMYWYRQDPGQGLRLIYYSQIVNDFQKGDIAEGYSVSREKKESFPLTVTSAQKNPTAFYLCASSRTKGNQPQHFGDGTRLSIL.

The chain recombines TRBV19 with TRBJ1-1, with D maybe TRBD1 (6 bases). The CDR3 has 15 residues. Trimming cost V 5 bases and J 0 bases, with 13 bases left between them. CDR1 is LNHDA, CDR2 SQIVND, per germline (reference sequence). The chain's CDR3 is CASSGLTGLNTEAFF. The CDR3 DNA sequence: TGTGCCAGTAGTGGCTTAACAGGGCTGAACACTGAAGCTTTCTTT.

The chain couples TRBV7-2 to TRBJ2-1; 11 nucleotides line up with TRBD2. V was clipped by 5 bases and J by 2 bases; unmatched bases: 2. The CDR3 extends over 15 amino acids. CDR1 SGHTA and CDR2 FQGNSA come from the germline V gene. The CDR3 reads CASSNSGGAYNEQFF. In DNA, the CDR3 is TGTGCCAGCAGCAATAGCGGGGGGGCCTACAATGAGCAGTTCTTC.

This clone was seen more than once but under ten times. The chain's CDR3 is CASSSLAGGQDTQYF. The CDR3 bases are TGCGCCAGCAGCTCACTAGCGGGGGGGCAGGATACGCAGTATTTT. The chain combines TRBV5-1 with TRBJ2-3, with 13 bases lining up with TRBD2. The germline CDR1 and CDR2 sequences are SGHRS and YFSETQ. CDR3 length equals 15 residues. The V gene end was trimmed by 3 bases and the J gene end by 6 bases; junction bases not matched to a gene: 4.

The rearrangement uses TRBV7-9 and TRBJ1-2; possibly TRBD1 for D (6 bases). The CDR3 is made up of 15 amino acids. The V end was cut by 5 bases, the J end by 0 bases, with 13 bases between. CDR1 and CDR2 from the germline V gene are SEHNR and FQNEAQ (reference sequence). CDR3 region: CASSTQGHPNYGYTF. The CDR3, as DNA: TGTGCCAGCAGCACCCAGGGACACCCTAACTATGGCTACACCTTC.

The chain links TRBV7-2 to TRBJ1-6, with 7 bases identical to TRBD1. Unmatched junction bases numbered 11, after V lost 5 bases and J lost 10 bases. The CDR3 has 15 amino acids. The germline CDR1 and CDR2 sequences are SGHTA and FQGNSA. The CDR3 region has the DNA TGTGCCAGCAGCCCCCGACAGGGAGGAAACTCACCCCTCCACTTT. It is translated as CASSPRQGGNSPLHF.

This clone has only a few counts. The CDR3 reads CASSQLAGGYSYEQYF. Here the CDR3 DNA reads TGTGCCAGCAGCCAACTAGCGGGGGGCTACTCCTACGAGCAGTACTTC. This chain joins TRBV14 and TRBJ2-7, with TRBD2 identical over 11 bases. The V and J ends lost 2 bases and 0 bases, in that order; junction bases with no gene match: 3. CDR1 is SGHDN and CDR2 is FVKESK in the germline V gene. The CDR3 is 16 residues long. Combining the CDR3 with reference TRBV14 and TRBJ2-7 gives the whole variable domain EAGVTQFPSHSVIEKGQTVTLRCDPISGHDNLYWYRRVMGKEIKFLLHFVKESKQDESGMPNNRFLAERTGGTYSTLKVQPAELEDSGVYFCASSQLAGGYSYEQYFGPGTRLTVT.

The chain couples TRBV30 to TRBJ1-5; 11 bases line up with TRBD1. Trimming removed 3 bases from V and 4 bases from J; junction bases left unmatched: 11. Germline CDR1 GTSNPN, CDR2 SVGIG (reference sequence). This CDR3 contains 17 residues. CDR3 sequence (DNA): TGTGCCTGGAGGGCAGTTTCGGGACAGGGGGGGAATCAGCCCCAGCATTTT. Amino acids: CAWRAVSGQGGNQPQHF.

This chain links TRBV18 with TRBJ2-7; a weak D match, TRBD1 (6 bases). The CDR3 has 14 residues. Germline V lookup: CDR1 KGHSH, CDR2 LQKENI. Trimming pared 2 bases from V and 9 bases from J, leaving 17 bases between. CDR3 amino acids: CASSPETGTGVQYF. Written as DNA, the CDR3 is TGTGCCAGCTCACCAGAAACAGGGACGGGTGTGCAGTACTTC.

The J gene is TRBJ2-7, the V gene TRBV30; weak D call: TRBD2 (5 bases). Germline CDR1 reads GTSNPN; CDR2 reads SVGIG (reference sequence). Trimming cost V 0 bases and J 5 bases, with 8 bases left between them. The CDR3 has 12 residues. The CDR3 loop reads CAWSVPADEQYF. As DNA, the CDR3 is TGTGCCTGGAGTGTACCAGCGGACGAGCAGTACTTC.

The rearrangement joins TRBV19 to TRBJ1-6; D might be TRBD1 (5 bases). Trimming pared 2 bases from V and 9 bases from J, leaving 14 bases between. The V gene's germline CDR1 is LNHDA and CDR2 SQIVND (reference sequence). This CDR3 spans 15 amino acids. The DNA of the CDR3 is TGTGCCAGTAGTATATACGGGGGAGTAAGTTCACCCCTCCACTTT. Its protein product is CASSIYGGVSSPLHF.